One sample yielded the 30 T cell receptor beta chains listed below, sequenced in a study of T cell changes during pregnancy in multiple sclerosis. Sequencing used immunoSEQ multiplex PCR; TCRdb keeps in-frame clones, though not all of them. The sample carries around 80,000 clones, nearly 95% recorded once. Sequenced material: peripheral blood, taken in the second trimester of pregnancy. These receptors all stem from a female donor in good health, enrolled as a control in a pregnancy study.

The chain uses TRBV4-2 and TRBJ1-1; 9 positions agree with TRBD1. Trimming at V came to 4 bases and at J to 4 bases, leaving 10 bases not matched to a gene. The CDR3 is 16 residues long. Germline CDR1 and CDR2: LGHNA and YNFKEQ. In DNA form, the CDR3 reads TGTGCCAGCAGCCTTCCACAGGGGGCGGGCGGCACTGAAGCTTTCTTT. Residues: CASSLPQGAGGTEAFF.

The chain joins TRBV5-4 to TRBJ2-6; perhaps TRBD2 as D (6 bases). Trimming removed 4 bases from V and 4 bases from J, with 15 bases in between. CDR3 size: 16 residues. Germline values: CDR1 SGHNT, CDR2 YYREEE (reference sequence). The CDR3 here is CASSGGGGRGANVLTF. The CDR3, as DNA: TGTGCCAGCAGCGGGGGAGGAGGGCGAGGGGCCAACGTCCTGACTTTC. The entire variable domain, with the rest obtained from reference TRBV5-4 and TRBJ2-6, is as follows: ETGVTQSPTHLIKTRGQQVTLRCSSQSGHNTVSWYQQALGQGPQFIFQYYREEENGRGNFPPRFSGLQFPNYSSELNVNALELDDSALYLCASSGGGGRGANVLTFGAGSRLTVL.

CDR3 sequence reads: CASSSDPTSGTFLSSYNEQFF. The CDR3 bases are TGTGCCAGCTCATCCGACCCGACTAGCGGGACCTTCCTGAGCTCCTACAATGAGCAGTTCTTC. This chain connects TRBV18 to TRBJ2-1; 11 nucleotides line up with TRBD2. CDR1 KGHSH and CDR2 LQKENI come from the germline V gene. The CDR3 is made up of 21 amino acids. V was clipped by 5 bases and J by 0 bases; unmatched bases: 18. The variable domain in full, completed from reference TRBV18 and TRBJ2-1, reads NAGVMQNPRHLVRRRGQEARLRCSPMKGHSHVYWYRQLPEEGLKFMVYLQKENIIDESGMPKERFSAEFPKEGPSILRIQQVVRGDSAAYFCASSSDPTSGTFLSSYNEQFFGPGTRLTVL.

This chain's CDR3 is CASSIDGTGKAFF. As DNA, the CDR3 is TGTGCCAGTAGTATAGATGGGACAGGGAAAGCTTTCTTT. The rearrangement uses TRBV19 and TRBJ1-1, with 9 bases aligning to TRBD1. Per the germline V gene, CDR1 is LNHDA and CDR2 is SQIVND (reference sequence). The ends lost 0 bases at V and 9 bases at J; junction bases unmatched: 2. The CDR3 loop spans 13 amino acids.

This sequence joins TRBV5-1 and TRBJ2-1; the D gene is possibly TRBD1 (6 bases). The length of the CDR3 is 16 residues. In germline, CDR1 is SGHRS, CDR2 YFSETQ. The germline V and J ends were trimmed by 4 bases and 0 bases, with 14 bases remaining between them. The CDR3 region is CASSLGQTSSYNEQFF. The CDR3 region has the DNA TGCGCCAGCAGCCTCGGACAGACCAGCTCCTACAATGAGCAGTTCTTC. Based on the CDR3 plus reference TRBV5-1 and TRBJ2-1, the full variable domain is KAGVTQTPRYLIKTRGQQVTLSCSPISGHRSVSWYQQTPGQGLQFLFEYFSETQRNKGNFPGRFSGRQFSNSRSEMNVSTLELGDSALYLCASSLGQTSSYNEQFFGPGTRLTVL.

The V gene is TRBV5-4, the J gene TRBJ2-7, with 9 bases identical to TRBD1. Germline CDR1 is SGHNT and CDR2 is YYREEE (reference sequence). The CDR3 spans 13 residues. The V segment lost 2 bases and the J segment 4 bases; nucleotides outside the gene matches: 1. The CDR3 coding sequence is TGTGCCAGCAGCTTAGACAGGGGGTACGAGCAGTACTTC. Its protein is CASSLDRGYEQYF.

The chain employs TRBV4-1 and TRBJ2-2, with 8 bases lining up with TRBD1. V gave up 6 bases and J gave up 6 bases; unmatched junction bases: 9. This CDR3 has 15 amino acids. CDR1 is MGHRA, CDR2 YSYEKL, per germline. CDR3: CASRSTGGSPGELFF. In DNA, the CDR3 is TGCGCCAGCAGGTCAACAGGGGGAAGTCCCGGGGAGCTGTTTTTT.

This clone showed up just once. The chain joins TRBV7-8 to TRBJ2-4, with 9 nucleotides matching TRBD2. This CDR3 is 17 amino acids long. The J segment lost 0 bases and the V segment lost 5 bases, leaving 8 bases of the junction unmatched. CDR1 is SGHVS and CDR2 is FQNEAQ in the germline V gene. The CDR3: CASSLMLAGEAKNIQYF. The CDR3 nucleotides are TGTGCCAGCAGCCTAATGTTAGCGGGGGAAGCCAAAAACATTCAGTACTTC. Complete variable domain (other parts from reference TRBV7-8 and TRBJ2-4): GAGVSQSPRYKVAKRGQDVALRCDPISGHVSLFWYQQALGQGPEFLTYFQNEAQLDKSGLPSDRFFAERPEGSVSTLKIQRTQQEDSAVYLCASSLMLAGEAKNIQYFGAGTRLSVL.

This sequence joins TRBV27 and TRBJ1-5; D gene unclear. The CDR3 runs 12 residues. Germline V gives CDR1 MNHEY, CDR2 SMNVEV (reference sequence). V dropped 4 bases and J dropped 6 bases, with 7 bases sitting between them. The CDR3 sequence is CASSSSGQPQHF. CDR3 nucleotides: TGTGCCAGCAGTTCTTCAGGTCAGCCCCAGCATTTT.

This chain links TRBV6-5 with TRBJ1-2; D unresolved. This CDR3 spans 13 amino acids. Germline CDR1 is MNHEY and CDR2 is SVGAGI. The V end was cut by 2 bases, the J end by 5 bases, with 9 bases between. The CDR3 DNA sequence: TGTGCCAGCAGTTACGGCGGTTTATATGGCTACACCTTC. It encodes CASSYGGLYGYTF.

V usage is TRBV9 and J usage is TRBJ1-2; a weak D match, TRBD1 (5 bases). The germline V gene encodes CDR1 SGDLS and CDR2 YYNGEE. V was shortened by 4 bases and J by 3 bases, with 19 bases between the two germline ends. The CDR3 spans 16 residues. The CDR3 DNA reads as TGTGCCAGCAGCCCCGGGTCCAGGGATAGAGACTATGGCTACACCTTC. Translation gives CASSPGSRDRDYGYTF.

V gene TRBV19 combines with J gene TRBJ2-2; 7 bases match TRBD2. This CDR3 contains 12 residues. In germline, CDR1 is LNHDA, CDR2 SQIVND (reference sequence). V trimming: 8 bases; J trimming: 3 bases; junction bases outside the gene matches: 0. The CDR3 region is CASGGDTGELFF. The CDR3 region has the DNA TGTGCCAGTGGGGGGGACACCGGGGAGCTGTTTTTT.

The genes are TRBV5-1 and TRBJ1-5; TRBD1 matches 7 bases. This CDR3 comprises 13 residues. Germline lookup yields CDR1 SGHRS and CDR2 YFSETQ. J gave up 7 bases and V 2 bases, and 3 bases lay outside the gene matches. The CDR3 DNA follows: TGCGCCAGCAGCTTACTACAGGGGCAGCCCCAGCATTTT. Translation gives CASSLLQGQPQHF. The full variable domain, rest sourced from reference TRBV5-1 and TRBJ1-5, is KAGVTQTPRYLIKTRGQQVTLSCSPISGHRSVSWYQQTPGQGLQFLFEYFSETQRNKGNFPGRFSGRQFSNSRSEMNVSTLELGDSALYLCASSLLQGQPQHFGDGTRLSIL.

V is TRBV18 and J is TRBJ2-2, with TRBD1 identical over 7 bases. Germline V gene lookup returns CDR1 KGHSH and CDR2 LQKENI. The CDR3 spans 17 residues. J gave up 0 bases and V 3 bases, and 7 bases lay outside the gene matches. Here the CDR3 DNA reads TGTGCCAGCTCACCGTACAGGGGTGCGGCGAACACCGGGGAGCTGTTTTTT. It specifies CASSPYRGAANTGELFF.

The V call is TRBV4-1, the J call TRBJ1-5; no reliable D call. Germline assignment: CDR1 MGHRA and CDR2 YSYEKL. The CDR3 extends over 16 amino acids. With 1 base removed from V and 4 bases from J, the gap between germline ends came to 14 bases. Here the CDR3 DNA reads TGCGCCAGCAGCCAAGCCCCGGGTCGGGAGAATCAGCCCCAGCATTTT. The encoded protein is CASSQAPGRENQPQHF.

The CDR3 is CASSQIGDSGVNNEQFF. CDR3 DNA: TGTGCCAGCAGCCAAATCGGAGATAGCGGGGTTAACAATGAGCAGTTCTTC. The V call is TRBV4-2, the J call TRBJ2-1, with TRBD2 matching 8 bases. J was trimmed by 5 bases and V by 2 bases; bases with no gene match: 11. This CDR3 region has 17 residues. Germline values: CDR1 LGHNA, CDR2 YNFKEQ.

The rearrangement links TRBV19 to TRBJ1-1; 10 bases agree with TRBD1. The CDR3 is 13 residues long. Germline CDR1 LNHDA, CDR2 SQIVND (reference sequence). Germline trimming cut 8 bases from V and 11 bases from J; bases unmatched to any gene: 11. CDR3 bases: TGTGCCAGTGACAAGGGACAGGGGAGAGAGGCTTTCTTT. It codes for CASDKGQGREAFF.

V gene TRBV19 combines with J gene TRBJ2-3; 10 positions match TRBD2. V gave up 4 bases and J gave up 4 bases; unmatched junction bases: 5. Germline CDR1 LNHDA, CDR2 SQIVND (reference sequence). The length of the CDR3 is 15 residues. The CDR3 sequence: CASSTRTSGADTQYF. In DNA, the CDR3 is TGTGCCAGTAGTACCAGGACTAGCGGCGCAGATACGCAGTATTTT.

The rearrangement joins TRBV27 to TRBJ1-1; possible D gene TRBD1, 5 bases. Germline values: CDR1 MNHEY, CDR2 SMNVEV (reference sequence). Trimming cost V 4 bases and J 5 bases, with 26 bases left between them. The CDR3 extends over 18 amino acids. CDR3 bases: TGTGCCAGCAGTTCCTCGCCCCCCGATCGGACACCGTGGACTGAAGCTTTCTTT. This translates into CASSSSPPDRTPWTEAFF.

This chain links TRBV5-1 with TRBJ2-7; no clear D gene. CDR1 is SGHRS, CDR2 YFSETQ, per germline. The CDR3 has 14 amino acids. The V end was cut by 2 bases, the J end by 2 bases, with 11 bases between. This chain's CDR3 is CASSFRESTYEQYF. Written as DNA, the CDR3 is TGCGCCAGCAGCTTTAGAGAGTCTACCTACGAGCAGTACTTC. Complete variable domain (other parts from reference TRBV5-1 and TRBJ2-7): KAGVTQTPRYLIKTRGQQVTLSCSPISGHRSVSWYQQTPGQGLQFLFEYFSETQRNKGNFPGRFSGRQFSNSRSEMNVSTLELGDSALYLCASSFRESTYEQYFGPGTRLTVT.

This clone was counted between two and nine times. The CDR3 spells CASSRSRDSPNQPQHF. CDR3 DNA sequence: TGCGCCAGCAGCCGAAGCCGGGACAGCCCCAATCAGCCCCAGCATTTT. V usage is TRBV4-1 and J usage is TRBJ1-5, with TRBD1 matching 7 bases. This CDR3 has 16 residues. V lost 4 bases, J lost 3 bases, and 9 bases stayed unmatched. Germline values: CDR1 MGHRA, CDR2 YSYEKL.

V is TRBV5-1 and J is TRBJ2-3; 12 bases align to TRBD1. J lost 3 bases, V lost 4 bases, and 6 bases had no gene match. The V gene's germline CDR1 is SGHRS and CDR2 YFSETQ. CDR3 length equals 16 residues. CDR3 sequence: CASSPGTGGATDTQYF. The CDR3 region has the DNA TGCGCCAGCAGCCCCGGGACAGGGGGCGCTACAGATACGCAGTATTTT.

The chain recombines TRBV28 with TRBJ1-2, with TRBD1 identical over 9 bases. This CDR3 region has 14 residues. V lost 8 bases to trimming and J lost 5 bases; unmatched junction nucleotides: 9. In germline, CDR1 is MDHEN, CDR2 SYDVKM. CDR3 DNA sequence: TGTGCCAGCGGGGGGGGACAGGGTGGATATGGCTACACCTTC. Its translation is CASGGGQGGYGYTF.

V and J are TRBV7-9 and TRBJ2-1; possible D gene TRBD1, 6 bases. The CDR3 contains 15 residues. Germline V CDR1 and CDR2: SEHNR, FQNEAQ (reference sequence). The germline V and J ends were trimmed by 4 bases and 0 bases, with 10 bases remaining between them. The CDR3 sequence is CASSSGQSSYNEQFF. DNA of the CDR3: TGTGCCAGCAGCTCCGGACAGAGCTCCTACAATGAGCAGTTCTTC.

The CDR3 DNA is TGTGCCAGCAGGGGGGACTCCAAGGATCCGTACTTC. It codes for CASRGDSKDPYF. This chain joins TRBV2 and TRBJ2-7, with D maybe TRBD2 (6 bases). The germline V gene encodes CDR1 SNHLY and CDR2 FYNNEI. Trimming took 6 bases from V and 12 from J, leaving 18 bases between them. The CDR3 has 12 amino acids.

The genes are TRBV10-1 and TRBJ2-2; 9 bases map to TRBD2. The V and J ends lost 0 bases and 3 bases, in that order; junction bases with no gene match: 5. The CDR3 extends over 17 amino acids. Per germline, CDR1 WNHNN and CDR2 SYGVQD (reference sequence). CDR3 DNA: TGCGCCAGCAGTGAGTCTTGCGGGAGGGACGACACCGGGGAGCTGTTTTTT. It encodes CASSESCGRDDTGELFF.

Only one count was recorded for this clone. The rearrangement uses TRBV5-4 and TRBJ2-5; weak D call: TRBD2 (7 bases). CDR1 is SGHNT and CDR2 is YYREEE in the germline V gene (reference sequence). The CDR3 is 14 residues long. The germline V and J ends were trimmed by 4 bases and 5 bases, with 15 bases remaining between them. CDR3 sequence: CASSAVGGRETQYF. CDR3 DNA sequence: TGTGCCAGCAGCGCCGTGGGGGGGCGTGAGACCCAGTACTTC.

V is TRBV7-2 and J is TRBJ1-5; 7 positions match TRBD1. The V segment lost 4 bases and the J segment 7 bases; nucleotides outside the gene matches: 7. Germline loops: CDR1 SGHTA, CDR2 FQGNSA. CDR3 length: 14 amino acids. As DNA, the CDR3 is TGTGCCAGCAGCTCCCGACAGGGTCGACAGCCCCAGCATTTT. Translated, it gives CASSSRQGRQPQHF.

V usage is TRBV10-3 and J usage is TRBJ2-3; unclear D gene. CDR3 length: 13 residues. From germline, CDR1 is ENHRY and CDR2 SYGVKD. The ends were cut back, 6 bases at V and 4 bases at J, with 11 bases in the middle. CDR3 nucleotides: TGTGCCATCAGCCCTCGTCGGGCAGATACGCAGTATTTT. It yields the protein CAISPRRADTQYF.

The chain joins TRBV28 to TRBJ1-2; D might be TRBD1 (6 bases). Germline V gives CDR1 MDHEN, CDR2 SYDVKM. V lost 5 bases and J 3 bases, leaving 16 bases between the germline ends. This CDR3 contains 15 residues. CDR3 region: CASSVTGMGYYGYTF. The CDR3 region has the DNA TGTGCCAGCAGTGTAACAGGGATGGGCTACTATGGCTACACCTTC.